One and the same sample provided the 29 T cell receptor beta chains below, sequenced in a study of cytomegalovirus exposure and HLA in healthy donors. The PCR employed 60 Vbeta primers together with 13 Jbeta primers. Profiling relied on immunoSEQ multiplex PCR, and the TCRdb table lists in-frame clones only, not all of them. The sample shows some 190,000 clones, 75% to 85% of them seen only once. What was sequenced was PBMCs. These receptors all stem from a man between 18 and 29 years old in good health and CMV-seronegative.

The V gene is TRBV6-4, the J gene TRBJ2-1; 7 nucleotides match TRBD2. The CDR3 is 15 amino acids. The junction had 7 bases not matched to a gene; V was cut back by 6 bases and J by 2 bases. Per germline, CDR1 MRHNA and CDR2 SNTAGT. The CDR3 bases are TGTGCCAGCAGCGAAAGCGGGGCGACCTACAATGAGCAGTTCTTC. This encodes CASSESGATYNEQFF.

This chain connects TRBV13 to TRBJ2-3; D gene uncertain. Trimming cost V 5 bases and J 10 bases, with 10 bases left between them. The CDR3 is 11 amino acids. The germline CDR1 and CDR2 sequences are PRHDT and FYEKMQ (reference sequence). The CDR3 DNA sequence: TGTGCCAGCAGCCTGTCTACGTCGCAGTATTTT. Translated: CASSLSTSQYF. Complete variable domain (other parts from reference TRBV13 and TRBJ2-3): AAGVIQSPRHLIKEKRETATLKCYPIPRHDTVYWYQQGPGQDPQFLISFYEKMQSDKGSIPDRFSAQQFSDYHSELNMSSLELGDSALYFCASSLSTSQYFGPGTRLTVL.

The chain has TRBV9 and TRBJ2-3, with 7 bases matching TRBD2. CDR1 and CDR2 from the germline V gene are SGDLS and YYNGEE. The CDR3 consists of 15 residues. J gave up 4 bases and V 0 bases, and 5 bases lay outside the gene matches. The CDR3 DNA reads as TGTGCCAGCAGCGTAGGGCTAGCGGTAGCAGATACGCAGTATTTT. This sequence encodes CASSVGLAVADTQYF.

This clone was detected once. The chain carries TRBV28 and TRBJ1-6, with a weak D call TRBD1 (6 bases). The CDR3 extends over 14 amino acids. Trimming removed 3 bases from V and 10 bases from J, with 13 bases in between. In germline, CDR1 is MDHEN, CDR2 SYDVKM. The DNA of the CDR3 is TGTGCCAGCAGTTTCAGGGGAGGGGCATCACCCCTCCACTTT. This encodes CASSFRGGASPLHF. Filled out from reference TRBV28 and TRBJ1-6, the complete variable domain reads DVKVTQSSRYLVKRTGEKVFLECVQDMDHENMFWYRQDPGLGLRLIYFSYDVKMKEKGDIPEGYSVSREKKERFSLILESASTNQTSMYLCASSFRGGASPLHFGNGTRLTVT.

This clone was counted a few times. The rearrangement links TRBV4-2 to TRBJ1-1, with D uncertain. V lost 1 base to trimming and J lost 1 base, with 10 bases between them. CDR3 length: 15 amino acids. CDR1 is LGHNA, CDR2 YNFKEQ, per germline. CDR3 sequence: CASSQAFAPNTEAFF. The CDR3 nucleotides read TGTGCCAGCAGCCAAGCCTTTGCGCCGAACACTGAAGCTTTCTTT.

This clone showed up just once. The chain is built from TRBV10-1 and TRBJ2-3; D gene uncertain. Germline-derived CDR1 and CDR2 are WNHNN and SYGVQD (reference sequence). The CDR3 has 14 amino acids. V was shortened by 5 bases and J by 0 bases, with 9 bases between the two germline ends. The CDR3: CASSRTKSTDTQYF. The CDR3 DNA reads TGCGCCAGCAGTAGAACTAAAAGCACAGATACGCAGTATTTT.

This clone has only one observation. The gene calls are TRBV7-9 and TRBJ2-1, with 9 bases lining up with TRBD2. V was clipped by 8 bases and J by 1 base; unmatched bases: 6. The CDR3 extends over 15 amino acids. Germline CDR1 reads SEHNR; CDR2 reads FQNEAQ (reference sequence). The CDR3 loop reads CASSVAGASYNEQFF. Here the CDR3 DNA reads TGTGCCAGCTCCGTAGCGGGAGCATCCTACAATGAGCAGTTCTTC.

This chain uses TRBV5-1 with TRBJ2-7; D possibly corresponds to TRBD1 (5 bases). The CDR3 runs 13 residues. Germline-derived CDR1 and CDR2 are SGHRS and YFSETQ. V was pared by 2 bases and J by 2 bases, with 8 bases between. The CDR3 nucleotides read TGCGCCAGCAGCTTACAGGCAGCCTACGAGCAGTACTTC. This codes for CASSLQAAYEQYF.

This chain uses TRBV14 with TRBJ1-3; D gene unclear. This CDR3 region has 12 residues. Trimming pared 0 bases from V and 7 bases from J, leaving 4 bases between. CDR1 is SGHDN and CDR2 is FVKESK in the germline V gene. CDR3 loop: CASSQDRNTIYF. The CDR3, as DNA: TGTGCCAGCAGCCAAGATCGGAACACCATATATTTT.

The chain couples TRBV11-2 to TRBJ2-3; the match to TRBD2 covers 8 bases. Trimming removed 0 bases from V and 3 bases from J; junction bases left unmatched: 11. This CDR3 region has 18 residues. Looked up from germline, CDR1 is SGHAT and CDR2 is FQNNGV. The DNA for the CDR3 is TGTGCCAGCAGCTTAGACCTTCCCGGGACTAGAAGGACAGATACGCAGTATTTT. Protein: CASSLDLPGTRRTDTQYF.

This chain connects TRBV18 to TRBJ2-5; 7 bases match TRBD2. The germline V gene has CDR1 KGHSH and CDR2 LQKENI. The junction had 7 bases not matched to a gene; V was cut back by 5 bases and J by 4 bases. CDR3 size: 14 residues. DNA for the CDR3: TGTGCCAGCTCAGCGGGGGTCGGGTTAGAGACCCAGTACTTC. This encodes CASSAGVGLETQYF. Using reference TRBV18 and TRBJ2-5 for the parts outside the CDR3, the full variable domain is NAGVMQNPRHLVRRRGQEARLRCSPMKGHSHVYWYRQLPEEGLKFMVYLQKENIIDESGMPKERFSAEFPKEGPSILRIQQVVRGDSAAYFCASSAGVGLETQYFGPGTRLLVL.

The chain links TRBV7-2 to TRBJ2-3; 7 bases are a match to TRBD1. This CDR3 contains 15 residues. Germline trimming cut 0 bases from V and 4 bases from J; bases unmatched to any gene: 4. Germline CDR1 and CDR2: SGHTA and FQGNSA. CDR3 DNA sequence: TGTGCCAGCAGCTTAGCGGACAGGACCTCAGATACGCAGTATTTT. Translating gives CASSLADRTSDTQYF.

The V gene is TRBV10-3, the J gene TRBJ1-5, with D unresolved. The germline CDR1 and CDR2 sequences are ENHRY and SYGVKD. The CDR3 consists of 13 residues. V was cut by 4 bases and J by 5 bases, with 9 bases left in between. As DNA, the CDR3 is TGTGCCATCAGTGTCTCGAGGGATCAGCCCCAGCATTTT. It yields the protein CAISVSRDQPQHF.

This clone appeared once. The chain recombines TRBV7-9 with TRBJ1-1; D is possibly TRBD1 (5 bases). CDR3 length equals 15 residues. The V end was cut by 1 base, the J end by 11 bases, with 20 bases between. Germline lookup yields CDR1 SEHNR and CDR2 FQNEAQ (reference sequence). The DNA for the CDR3 is TGTGCCAGCAGCTTAGAACCATTAGCACGGACATCGGCTTTCTTT. Residues: CASSLEPLARTSAFF. The entire variable domain, with the rest obtained from reference TRBV7-9 and TRBJ1-1, is as follows: DTGVSQNPRHKITKRGQNVTFRCDPISEHNRLYWYRQTLGQGPEFLTYFQNEAQLEKSRLLSDRFSAERPKGSFSTLEIQRTEQGDSAMYLCASSLEPLARTSAFFGQGTRLTVV.

J is TRBJ2-3 and V is TRBV5-6, with D possibly being TRBD2 (5 bases). Trimming took 4 bases from V and 0 from J, leaving 15 bases between them. Germline values: CDR1 SGHDT, CDR2 YYEEEE. The CDR3 extends over 16 amino acids. The CDR3 is CASSEGGRTSTDTQYF. CDR3 bases: TGTGCCAGCAGCGAGGGCGGGCGGACTAGCACAGATACGCAGTATTTT.

The chain combines TRBV19 with TRBJ2-3, with TRBD2 identical over 13 bases. The CDR3 runs to 12 residues. CDR1 and CDR2 from the germline V gene are LNHDA and SQIVND (reference sequence). V gave up 8 bases and J gave up 13 bases; unmatched junction bases: 6. The CDR3 nucleotides read TGTGCCAGTCAATCGGGACTAGCGGGGAAGTATTTT. It codes for CASQSGLAGKYF.

Written as DNA, the CDR3 is TGTGCCAGCAGCGGGGGACTAGCGGGGGGTAGAGAGACCCAGTACTTC. Translation gives CASSGGLAGGRETQYF. The gene calls are TRBV9 and TRBJ2-5, with 15 positions matching TRBD2. The CDR3 contains 16 residues. Losses at the gene ends were 3 bases for V and 4 bases for J; bases not matched to a gene: 4. Per germline, CDR1 SGDLS and CDR2 YYNGEE.

J is TRBJ2-7 and V is TRBV15; 7 positions agree with TRBD1. CDR1 is LNHNV, CDR2 YYDKDF, per germline (reference sequence). V trimming: 4 bases; J trimming: 6 bases; junction bases outside the gene matches: 9. The CDR3 contains 14 residues. CDR3 in amino acids: CATSIWSGGGEQYF. DNA of the CDR3: TGTGCCACCAGCATCTGGTCAGGGGGTGGCGAGCAGTACTTC.

The J gene is TRBJ2-7, the V gene TRBV6-1, with a possible D match to TRBD1 (5 bases). This CDR3 spans 14 amino acids. Germline V lookup: CDR1 MNHNS, CDR2 SASEGT. V gave up 1 base and J gave up 4 bases, with 11 bases separating them. DNA for the CDR3: TGTGCCAGCAGTGAAGGCCTCAGGGATTACGAGCAGTACTTC. Translated, it gives CASSEGLRDYEQYF.

The chain links TRBV7-6 to TRBJ1-1; D gene ambiguous. Germline V CDR1 and CDR2: SGHVS, FNYEAQ. The length of the CDR3 is 16 residues. Trimming removed 1 base from V and 1 base from J, with 13 bases in between. DNA of the CDR3: TGTGCCAGCAGCTTAGGAGGGAGCAAGAGGAACACTGAAGCTTTCTTT. Amino acid sequence: CASSLGGSKRNTEAFF.

This clone appeared a single time. This chain links TRBV28 with TRBJ2-4; 11 nucleotides line up with TRBD2. Per the germline V gene, CDR1 is MDHEN and CDR2 is SYDVKM. The CDR3 length is 16 residues. After removal of 4 bases from V and 6 bases from J, the junction contained 8 bases not matched to a gene. CDR3 coding DNA: TGTGCCAGCAGTTCCCCAGCCGGGACTAGCGGAAACATTCAGTACTTC. This codes for CASSSPAGTSGNIQYF. Full variable domain (missing parts from reference TRBV28 and TRBJ2-4): DVKVTQSSRYLVKRTGEKVFLECVQDMDHENMFWYRQDPGLGLRLIYFSYDVKMKEKGDIPEGYSVSREKKERFSLILESASTNQTSMYLCASSSPAGTSGNIQYFGAGTRLSVL.

This clone has just one count. The chain uses TRBV11-2 and TRBJ2-7; 9 nucleotides match TRBD2. Trimming removed 4 bases from V and 2 bases from J; junction bases left unmatched: 3. CDR1 SGHAT and CDR2 FQNNGV come from the germline V gene. The CDR3 contains 14 residues. The CDR3: CASSSRGRAYEQYF. DNA for the CDR3: TGTGCCAGCAGCTCCCGCGGGAGGGCCTACGAGCAGTACTTC.

This clone was seen once. This chain joins TRBV28 and TRBJ2-1, with D perhaps matching TRBD1 (6 bases). Germline V gives CDR1 MDHEN, CDR2 SYDVKM. The CDR3 is 15 residues long. V was trimmed by 5 bases and J by 5 bases, leaving 16 bases between them. The CDR3 spells CASSPTGLRDNEQFF. The CDR3 DNA sequence: TGTGCCAGCAGTCCAACAGGGCTTAGGGACAATGAGCAGTTCTTC.

The V call is TRBV11-3, the J call TRBJ2-2; D perhaps matches TRBD2 (6 bases). V was clipped by 1 base and J by 3 bases, with 12 bases between them. The CDR3 loop spans 16 amino acids. Germline-derived CDR1 and CDR2 are SGHNT and YENEEA. The CDR3 coding sequence is TGTGCCAGCAGCTTAGGGGGAGTAGCGGACACCGGGGAGCTGTTTTTT. Translating it yields CASSLGGVADTGELFF. The full variable domain, in which reference TRBV11-3 and TRBJ2-2 provide the parts outside the CDR3, is EAGVVQSPRYKIIEKKQPVAFWCNPISGHNTLYWYLQNLGQGPELLIRYENEEAVDDSQLPKDRFSAERLKGVDSTLKIQPAELGDSAVYLCASSLGGVADTGELFFGEGSRLTVL.

The rearrangement uses TRBV27 and TRBJ2-7; the D gene is possibly TRBD1 (6 bases). The ends were cut back, 2 bases at V and 2 bases at J, with 10 bases in the middle. Per germline, CDR1 MNHEY and CDR2 SMNVEV (reference sequence). The CDR3 consists of 14 residues. The CDR3 DNA is TGTGCCAGCAGTTTAAACAGGGCTGCCTACGAGCAGTACTTC. Protein: CASSLNRAAYEQYF.

The V and J genes are TRBV28 and TRBJ1-1; the D gene is possibly TRBD1 (5 bases). CDR3 length: 12 amino acids. The V gene's germline CDR1 is MDHEN and CDR2 SYDVKM. Between the trimmed V and J ends, which lost 2 bases and 7 bases, there was a span of 8 bases. The CDR3 sequence: CASSLTRVEAFF. The CDR3 bases are TGTGCCAGCAGTTTAACCAGGGTTGAAGCTTTCTTT.

This clone was observed a handful of times. V and J are TRBV4-2 and TRBJ2-2; D is undetermined. This CDR3 is built from 17 residues. CDR1 is LGHNA and CDR2 is YNFKEQ in the germline V gene. Trimming stripped 4 bases from V and 6 bases from J, with 21 bases between. The CDR3 is CASSLREVWLGPGELFF. CDR3 bases: TGTGCCAGCAGCCTAAGAGAGGTTTGGCTAGGTCCCGGGGAGCTGTTTTTT.

The J gene is TRBJ2-3, the V gene TRBV9; 8 bases match TRBD1. J gave up 5 bases and V 0 bases, and 11 bases lay outside the gene matches. The germline V gene encodes CDR1 SGDLS and CDR2 YYNGEE. CDR3 length: 17 residues. The chain's CDR3 is CASSVDKRGQGRDTQYF. The CDR3 DNA is TGTGCCAGCAGCGTAGATAAAAGAGGACAGGGACGAGATACGCAGTATTTT.

CDR3 in DNA: TGTGCCAGCACCGTGAGTGGGGGCCGGAGCGAGCAGTACTTC. Its protein product is CASTVSGGRSEQYF. The chain combines TRBV2 with TRBJ2-7; D might be TRBD1 (6 bases). From germline, CDR1 is SNHLY and CDR2 FYNNEI. Trimming removed 7 bases at V and 6 bases at J, with 19 bases between. CDR3 length equals 14 residues.